Following are 17 T cell receptor beta chains from one sample sequenced in a study of cytomegalovirus exposure and HLA in healthy donors. The primer mix had 60 Vbeta and 13 Jbeta primers. Method: immunoSEQ multiplex PCR; TCRdb's copy keeps in-frame clones and lacks some. The repertoire consists of 70,000 to 90,000 clones, with about 66% occurring once and the leading ten covering roughly 5.2%. Sequenced sample: PBMCs. The receptors were gathered from a man aged 60 to 75 in good health and CMV-seropositive.

This clone has more than one count but fewer than ten. The rearrangement joins TRBV19 to TRBJ2-2; D call uncertain. The CDR3 contains 14 residues. Trimming pared 10 bases from V and 3 bases from J, leaving 15 bases between. Germline assignment: CDR1 LNHDA and CDR2 SQIVND (reference sequence). DNA for the CDR3: TGTGCCACCAGGCCCTACCGAGACACCGGGGAGCTGTTTTTT. This sequence encodes CATRPYRDTGELFF.

This sequence joins TRBV10-3 and TRBJ2-6; no clear D gene. There are 15 residues in the CDR3. V gave up 6 bases and J gave up 0 bases, with 9 bases separating them. Germline V lookup: CDR1 ENHRY, CDR2 SYGVKD. The CDR3 sequence: CAIRPRGSGANVLTF. CDR3 bases: TGTGCCATCAGACCCCGCGGCTCTGGGGCCAACGTCCTGACTTTC.

This rearrangement joins TRBV10-3 to TRBJ2-5, with D maybe TRBD1 (6 bases). Trimming pared 3 bases from V and 4 bases from J, leaving 21 bases between. This CDR3 is built from 17 residues. Germline loops: CDR1 ENHRY, CDR2 SYGVKD. The CDR3 is CAISDPRTGTPRETQYF. The CDR3 DNA reads TGTGCCATCAGTGACCCTCGGACCGGGACACCTAGAGAGACCCAGTACTTC.

V and J are TRBV2 and TRBJ2-3; 12 nucleotides align to TRBD1. This CDR3 has 15 amino acids. The V and J ends lost 6 bases and 4 bases, in that order; junction bases with no gene match: 5. Per the germline V gene, CDR1 is SNHLY and CDR2 is FYNNEI. The CDR3 sequence is CASRGQGAHADTQYF. The DNA for the CDR3 is TGTGCCAGCAGGGGACAGGGGGCGCATGCAGATACGCAGTATTTT.

This clone has only a few counts. The rearrangement links TRBV19 to TRBJ2-2, with TRBD2 identical over 7 bases. From germline, CDR1 is LNHDA and CDR2 SQIVND (reference sequence). CDR3 length: 14 residues. Losses at the gene ends were 7 bases for V and 0 bases for J; bases not matched to a gene: 2. CDR3 loop: CASTAGPNTGELFF. The CDR3 coding sequence is TGTGCCAGTACAGCGGGGCCGAACACCGGGGAGCTGTTTTTT.

The genes are TRBV19 and TRBJ2-3, with D possibly matching TRBD2 (5 bases). Germline values: CDR1 LNHDA, CDR2 SQIVND (reference sequence). The CDR3 consists of 13 residues. Trimming took off 0 bases at V and 5 bases at J, with 6 bases between the two ends. In DNA form, the CDR3 reads TGTGCCAGTAGTATAGATCGGGGAGATACGCAGTATTTT. Translation gives CASSIDRGDTQYF.

The rearrangement joins TRBV27 to TRBJ2-1, with 11 nucleotides matching TRBD2. CDR1 is MNHEY and CDR2 is SMNVEV in the germline V gene (reference sequence). The CDR3 length is 15 residues. V lost 6 bases and J lost 4; bases outside the gene matches: 5. For the CDR3, the DNA is TGTGCCAGCAGGCCCCTAGCGGGGGGTTACAATGAGCAGTTCTTC. The encoded protein is CASRPLAGGYNEQFF.

The V gene is TRBV5-5, the J gene TRBJ1-2, with TRBD1 as a possible D gene (6 bases). Germline V lookup: CDR1 SGHKS, CDR2 YYEKEE (reference sequence). This CDR3 comprises 15 residues. V was pared by 4 bases and J by 5 bases, with 18 bases between. CDR3 sequence: CASSTGTLTQYGYTF. The CDR3 coding sequence is TGTGCCAGCAGCACAGGGACACTCACCCAATATGGCTACACCTTC.

The chain has TRBV7-2 and TRBJ2-5; D is perhaps TRBD1 (7 bases). The J call is uncertain, as TRBJ2-7 better fits the DNA end. This CDR3 contains 12 residues. Germline V lookup: CDR1 SGHTA, CDR2 FQGNSA. DNA of the CDR3: TGTGCCAGCAGCCCAGGGGGGTACGAGCAGTACTTC. Protein product: CASSPGGYEQYF.

The chain recombines TRBV28 with TRBJ2-1; no definite D call. The V end lost 3 bases, the J end lost 5 bases, and 5 bases lay between the germline ends. CDR1 and CDR2 (germline): MDHEN, SYDVKM. The CDR3 loop spans 12 amino acids. The CDR3 nucleotides read TGTGCCAGCAGTTTTATTAACAATGAGCAGTTCTTC. Translating it yields CASSFINNEQFF.

V usage is TRBV6-5 and J usage is TRBJ2-5; 9 positions match TRBD1. The CDR3 loop spans 16 amino acids. The V gene's germline CDR1 is MNHEY and CDR2 SVGAGI. Trimming at V came to 2 bases and at J to 4 bases, leaving 8 bases not matched to a gene. In DNA, the CDR3 is TGTGCCAGCAGTTACGGCCTGGGACAGGGTGGAGAGACCCAGTACTTC. Its translation: CASSYGLGQGGETQYF.

The J gene is TRBJ2-1, the V gene TRBV5-1, with 7 bases fitting TRBD2. The CDR3 has 15 residues. Looked up from germline, CDR1 is SGHRS and CDR2 is YFSETQ. The trim removed 3 bases at V and 2 bases at J, leaving 5 bases unmatched. CDR3 bases: TGCGCCAGCAGCTCGGGGGGAAGTGCCTACAATGAGCAGTTCTTC. This encodes CASSSGGSAYNEQFF. Variable domain in full (rest from reference TRBV5-1 and TRBJ2-1): KAGVTQTPRYLIKTRGQQVTLSCSPISGHRSVSWYQQTPGQGLQFLFEYFSETQRNKGNFPGRFSGRQFSNSRSEMNVSTLELGDSALYLCASSSGGSAYNEQFFGPGTRLTVL.

CDR3 sequence reads: CASSEGEGNEKLFF. Written as DNA, the CDR3 is TGTGCCAGCAGTGAGGGGGAGGGTAATGAAAAACTGTTTTTT. V and J are TRBV2 and TRBJ1-4; weak D call: TRBD1 (5 bases). Germline lookup yields CDR1 SNHLY and CDR2 FYNNEI. V was pared by 3 bases and J by 4 bases, with 9 bases between. This CDR3 region has 14 residues.

CDR3 loop: CASTIIWRTGWLSDTQYF. CDR3 sequence (DNA): TGTGCCAGTACCATTATATGGAGGACAGGGTGGCTCTCAGATACGCAGTATTTT. V and J are TRBV19 and TRBJ2-3, with 8 bases fitting TRBD1. CDR3 size: 18 residues. Trimming at V came to 7 bases and at J to 4 bases, leaving 19 bases not matched to a gene. Germline CDR1 LNHDA, CDR2 SQIVND (reference sequence). Full variable domain (missing parts from reference TRBV19 and TRBJ2-3): DGGITQSPKYLFRKEGQNVTLSCEQNLNHDAMYWYRQDPGQGLRLIYYSQIVNDFQKGDIAEGYSVSREKKESFPLTVTSAQKNPTAFYLCASTIIWRTGWLSDTQYFGPGTRLTVL.

The chain carries TRBV5-1 and TRBJ1-2; the D gene is possibly TRBD1 (5 bases). Trimming removed 0 bases from V and 6 bases from J, with 12 bases in between. This CDR3 comprises 14 residues. The germline V gene encodes CDR1 SGHRS and CDR2 YFSETQ. The CDR3 sequence is CASSLGGGTNGYTF. CDR3 DNA sequence: TGCGCCAGCAGCTTGGGTGGGGGGACGAATGGCTACACCTTC.

This chain uses TRBV30 with TRBJ2-1, with TRBD2 as a possible D gene (5 bases). Germline V lookup: CDR1 GTSNPN, CDR2 SVGIG (reference sequence). There are 15 residues in the CDR3. V lost 3 bases and J lost 0, with 12 bases in between. In nucleotides, the CDR3 is TGTGCCTGGAGGGGTGGACTGAGCTCCTACAATGAGCAGTTCTTC. It specifies CAWRGGLSSYNEQFF. The variable domain in full, with the rest retrieved from reference TRBV30 and TRBJ2-1, is SQTIHQWPATLVQPVGSPLSLECTVEGTSNPNLYWYRQAAGRGLQLLFYSVGIGQISSEVPQNLSASRPQDRQFILSSKKLLLSDSGFYLCAWRGGLSSYNEQFFGPGTRLTVL.

This sequence joins TRBV5-4 and TRBJ2-7; tentative D call: TRBD2 (5 bases). V lost 4 bases and J 5 bases, leaving 13 bases between the germline ends. Germline CDR1 reads SGHNT; CDR2 reads YYREEE (reference sequence). The CDR3 spans 13 residues. The DNA for the CDR3 is TGTGCCAGCAGCATGAGGGCAGGAGACGAGCAGTACTTC. Protein: CASSMRAGDEQYF.